This TCR beta chain was profiled in a study of T cell responses to AZD1222 COVID-19 vaccine. After removal of 5 bases from V and 8 bases from J, the junction contained 11 bases not matched to a gene. The CDR3 is 15 amino acids. CDR1 and CDR2 (germline): SEHNR, FQNEAQ (reference sequence). Some clones are missing from TCRdb's copy, which holds only in-frame ones; the method was immunoSEQ multiplex PCR. Seen here are 100,000 to 110,000 clones, approximately 87% observed once, and the top ten hold 3.5% to 4.5%. The chain employs TRBV7-9 and TRBJ1-1; 10 bases line up with TRBD1. The sequences come from peripheral blood, collected on day 0 of MenACWY control vaccination. This receptor was identified in an adult in good health. This CDR3 reads CASSDGTGASREAFF. DNA of the CDR3: TGTGCCAGCAGCGACGGGACAGGGGCCTCCCGAGAAGCTTTCTTT.